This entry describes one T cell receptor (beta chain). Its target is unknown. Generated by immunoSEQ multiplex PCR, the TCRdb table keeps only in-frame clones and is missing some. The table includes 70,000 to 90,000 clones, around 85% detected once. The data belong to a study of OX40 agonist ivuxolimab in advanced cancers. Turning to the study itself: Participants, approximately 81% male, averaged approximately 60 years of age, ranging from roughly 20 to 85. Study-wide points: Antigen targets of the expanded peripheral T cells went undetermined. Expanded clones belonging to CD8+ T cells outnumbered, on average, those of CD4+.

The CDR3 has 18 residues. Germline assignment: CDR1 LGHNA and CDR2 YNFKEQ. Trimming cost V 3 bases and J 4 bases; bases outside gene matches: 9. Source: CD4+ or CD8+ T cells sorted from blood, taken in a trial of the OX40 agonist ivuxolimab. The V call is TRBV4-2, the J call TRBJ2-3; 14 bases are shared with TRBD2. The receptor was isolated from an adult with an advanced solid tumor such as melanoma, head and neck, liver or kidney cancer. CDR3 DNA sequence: TGTGCCAGCAGCCAGGGACTAGCGGGAGAGGAGGGGCCAGATACGCAGTATTTT. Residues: CASSQGLAGEEGPDTQYF.